These T cell receptor beta chains were read from a single sample in a study of response to subunit inactivated influenza vaccine. TCRdb ran MiXCR on the RT-PCR reads and lists one entry per CDR3 protein. The sample lists 750,000 to 850,000 distinct CDR3 sequences, around 20% seen once, with roughly 10% in the top ten. The sequencing here drew on PBMCs from blood, taken around 5 days after vaccination. These receptors all come from a man in his fifties or sixties who received an inactivated influenza vaccine. The CDR3 runs from the conserved cysteine through the conserved F or W. Fields, in order: J gene, clone size, V gene, CDR3 protein. Some rows mark clone size as missing; the rest say once, few, many or name a class of expanded clone.

TRBJ2-7 | many | TRBV6-5 | CASSYGLAGEQYF
TRBJ2-1 | few | TRBV11-2 | CASSLYSLAGSSYNEQFF
TRBJ2-3 | NA | TRBV5-5 | CASSYQGSTDTQYF
TRBJ2-5 | few | TRBV15 | CATSRVRTGIGFEETQYF
TRBJ1-5 | few | TRBV6-2/TRBV6-3 | CASKSGTSNQPQHF
TRBJ1-6 | many | TRBV5-1 | CASSLVGNSPLHF
TRBJ1-2 | many | TRBV20-1 | CSARVQENYGYTF
TRBJ1-1 | NA | TRBV20-1 | CSARGPGLGTEAFF
TRBJ2-7 | NA | TRBV11-2 | CASSLEGAASYEQYF
TRBJ2-7 | few | TRBV28 | CASSPIGGLYEQYF
TRBJ2-1 | few | TRBV5-5 | CASSFDYNEQFF
TRBJ2-7 | few | TRBV6-1 | CASTPSARQGGREQYF
TRBJ2-7 | few | TRBV28 | CASSPTGFGYEQYF
TRBJ1-1 | few | TRBV6-5 | CASSYERDRGETEAFF
TRBJ2-1 | few | TRBV25-1 | CASRGFYNEQFF
TRBJ1-1 | NA | TRBV12-3/TRBV12-4 | CASSNSQTEAFF
TRBJ2-5 | NA | TRBV18 | CASSQKYQETQYF
TRBJ1-1 | few | TRBV5-1 | CASSRHTTGVGTEAFF
TRBJ1-2 | few | TRBV24-1 | CATSDPDRNYGYTF
TRBJ1-2 | NA | TRBV29-1 | CSVATGGNYGYTF
TRBJ2-2 | few | TRBV29-1 | CSAKRGSDTGELFF
TRBJ2-3 | few | TRBV20-1 | CSASGTSGRADTQYF
TRBJ2-7 | NA | TRBV15 | CATSRDAGQGTYEQYF
TRBJ2-1 | NA | TRBV11-2 | CASSLGQGLAGGEQFF
TRBJ2-3 | NA | TRBV7-2 | CASSSGARNTDTQYF
TRBJ2-1 | NA | TRBV28 | CASSSFMGAGAYNEQFF
TRBJ1-5 | NA | TRBV28 | CASMGGTNNQPQHF
TRBJ2-1 | NA | TRBV7-9 | CASSSLLGLGGNEQFF
TRBJ2-1 | NA | TRBV6-2/TRBV6-3 | CASSRTLGEQFF
TRBJ2-5 | few | TRBV6-1 | CASKYDNQETQYF
TRBJ2-7 | NA | TRBV4-3 | CASSQGTPSIGQYF
TRBJ2-7 | few | TRBV20-1 | CSARRGLGFSYEQYF
TRBJ2-5 | NA | TRBV7-2 | CASSSRTGGTQYF
TRBJ2-5 | NA | TRBV6-1 | CASSLPGLAEQETQYF
TRBJ2-3 | NA | TRBV28 | CASLFAGGADTQYF
TRBJ1-2 | few | TRBV20-1 | CSAINRGRVNFYGYTF
TRBJ1-2 | few | TRBV4-3 | CASSQDDRGNYGYTF
TRBJ1-5 | few | TRBV4-2 | CASSPNSGTENQPQHF
TRBJ2-7 | NA | TRBV18 | CASSPWTGVAYEQYF
TRBJ2-3 | NA | TRBV5-1 | CASSLTLISDTQYF
TRBJ2-5 | few | TRBV6-1 | CASSSGLAGGGQETQYF
TRBJ2-7 | few | TRBV4-1 | CASSKGVTRDEQYF
TRBJ1-5 | few | TRBV7-2 | CASSLVGRGWQPQHF
TRBJ2-6 | NA | TRBV4-3 | CASSQLGLTGKGANVLTF
TRBJ2-3 | many | TRBV7-9 | CAYRERDTQYF
TRBJ2-5 | few | TRBV18 | CASSSSGYQETQYF
TRBJ2-7 | NA | TRBV12-3/TRBV12-4 | CASSLGLSAAYEQYF
TRBJ2-3 | few | TRBV9 | CASSVGTSGRGDTQYF
TRBJ1-1 | few | TRBV6-1 | CASSPDRGLDTEAFF
TRBJ2-7 | few | TRBV20-1 | CSAPVDYEQYF